The 8 T cell receptor beta chains presented below share a single source sample, sequenced in a study of blood T cell repertoires in COVID-19. The protocol was immunoSEQ multiplex PCR, while the TCRdb copy is restricted to in-frame clones and leaves out a portion. The repertoire has 200,000 to 250,000 clones, 70% to 85% of them found once; the top ten carry 1.8%. The sample consisted of PBMCs or T cells enriched from blood (not recorded which). All receptors come from a man in his fifties or sixties who had recovered from COVID-19.

The chain has TRBV19 and TRBJ1-2; unclear D gene. The V end lost 9 bases, the J end lost 8 bases, and 19 bases lay between the germline ends. This CDR3 comprises 13 residues. The germline V gene has CDR1 LNHDA and CDR2 SQIVND (reference sequence). CDR3: CASHTGGAVGYTF. The CDR3 DNA is TGTGCCAGCCACACGGGAGGAGCCGTCGGCTACACCTTC.

This rearrangement joins TRBV7-9 to TRBJ1-1, with a weak D call TRBD1 (5 bases). Germline V CDR1 and CDR2: SEHNR, FQNEAQ (reference sequence). This CDR3 has 15 amino acids. Trimming stripped 3 bases from V and 1 base from J, with 12 bases between. CDR3 amino acids: CASSLQGGANTEAFF. CDR3 DNA sequence: TGTGCCAGCAGCTTGCAAGGTGGGGCGAACACTGAAGCTTTCTTT.

This clone was observed a handful of times. The rearrangement links TRBV19 to TRBJ1-2; 10 bases match TRBD1. V shed 6 bases and J 6 bases; nucleotides not matched to a gene: 10. CDR1 and CDR2 (germline): LNHDA, SQIVND (reference sequence). The CDR3 has 15 residues. The CDR3 region is CASSINGQGVDGYTF. The CDR3 DNA is TGTGCCAGTAGCATAAATGGACAGGGGGTAGATGGCTACACCTTC.

This chain's CDR3 is CASSLADRTVYGYTF. The CDR3, as DNA: TGTGCCAGCAGCTTAGCGGATCGGACAGTCTATGGCTACACCTTC. The V gene is TRBV7-9, the J gene TRBJ1-2; D might be TRBD1 (6 bases). CDR1 and CDR2 from the germline V gene are SEHNR and FQNEAQ (reference sequence). The CDR3 has 15 amino acids. V was cut by 0 bases and J by 4 bases, with 12 bases left in between.

The gene calls are TRBV18 and TRBJ2-1; D perhaps matches TRBD2 (7 bases). Trimming took 2 bases from V and 6 from J, leaving 20 bases between them. The germline V gene encodes CDR1 KGHSH and CDR2 LQKENI. The CDR3 extends over 17 amino acids. The CDR3 bases are TGTGCCAGCTCACCAGATCCTAGGGCTGCGGGGGCCAATGAGCAGTTCTTC. Translating it yields CASSPDPRAAGANEQFF.

CDR3 in DNA: TGTGCCAGCAGGCAGGGCCCTAATGAAAAACTGTTTTTT. Its translation: CASRQGPNEKLFF. The chain recombines TRBV12-3 or TRBV12-4 with TRBJ1-4, with D maybe TRBD1 (5 bases). The CDR3 runs 13 residues. Between the trimmed V and J ends, which lost 6 bases and 3 bases, there was a span of 8 bases.

This chain uses TRBV5-6 with TRBJ2-1; TRBD2 agrees at 12 bases. Trimming at V came to 4 bases and at J to 8 bases, leaving 7 bases not matched to a gene. The CDR3 covers 15 residues. Germline values: CDR1 SGHDT, CDR2 YYEEEE. The CDR3 spells CASSLPSGGEDEQFF. In nucleotides, the CDR3 is TGTGCCAGCAGCCTACCTAGCGGGGGGGAGGATGAGCAGTTCTTC.

The rearrangement uses TRBV4-1 and TRBJ1-1, with 9 bases matching TRBD1. After removal of 5 bases from V and 5 bases from J, the junction contained 12 bases not matched to a gene. From germline, CDR1 is MGHRA and CDR2 YSYEKL. The CDR3 covers 16 residues. CDR3 DNA: TGCGCCAGCAGCTTCGGACCTACAGGGGGCGAAACTGAAGCTTTCTTT. Amino acids: CASSFGPTGGETEAFF.